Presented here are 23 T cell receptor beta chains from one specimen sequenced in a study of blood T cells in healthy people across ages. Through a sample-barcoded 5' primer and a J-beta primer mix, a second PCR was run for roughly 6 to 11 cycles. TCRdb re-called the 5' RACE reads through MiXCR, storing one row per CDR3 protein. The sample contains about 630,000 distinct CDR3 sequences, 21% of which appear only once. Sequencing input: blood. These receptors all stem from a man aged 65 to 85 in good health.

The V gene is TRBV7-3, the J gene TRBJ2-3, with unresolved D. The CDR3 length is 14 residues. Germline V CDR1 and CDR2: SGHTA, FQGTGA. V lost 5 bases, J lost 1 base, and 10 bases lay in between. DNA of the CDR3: TGTGCCAGCAGCCCTATGAGTGGCACAGATACGCAGTATTTT. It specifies CASSPMSGTDTQYF. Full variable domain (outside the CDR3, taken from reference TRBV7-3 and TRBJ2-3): GAGVSQTPSNKVTEKGKYVELRCDPISGHTALYWYRQSLGQGPEFLIYFQGTGAADDSGLPNDRFFAVRPEGSVSTLKIQRTERGDSAVYLCASSPMSGTDTQYFGPGTRLTVL.

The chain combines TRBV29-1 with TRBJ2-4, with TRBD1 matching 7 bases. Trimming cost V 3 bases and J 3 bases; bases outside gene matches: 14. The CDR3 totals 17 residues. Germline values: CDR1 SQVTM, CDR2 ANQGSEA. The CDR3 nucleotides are TGCAGCGTTGACGGGGACAGCTCAAAGGGGAACAAAAACATTCAGTACTTC. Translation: CSVDGDSSKGNKNIQYF.

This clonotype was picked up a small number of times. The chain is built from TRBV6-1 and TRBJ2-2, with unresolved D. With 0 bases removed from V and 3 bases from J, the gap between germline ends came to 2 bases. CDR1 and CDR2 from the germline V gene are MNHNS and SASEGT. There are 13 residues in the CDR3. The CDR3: CASSEAYTGELFF. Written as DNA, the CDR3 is TGTGCCAGCAGTGAAGCGTACACCGGGGAGCTGTTTTTT.

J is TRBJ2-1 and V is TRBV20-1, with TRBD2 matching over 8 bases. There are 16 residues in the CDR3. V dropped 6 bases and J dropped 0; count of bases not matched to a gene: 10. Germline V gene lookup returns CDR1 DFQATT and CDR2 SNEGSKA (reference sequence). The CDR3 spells CSAPRIAGSSYNEQFF. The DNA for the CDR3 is TGCAGTGCCCCTAGAATAGCGGGGAGCTCCTACAATGAGCAGTTCTTC.

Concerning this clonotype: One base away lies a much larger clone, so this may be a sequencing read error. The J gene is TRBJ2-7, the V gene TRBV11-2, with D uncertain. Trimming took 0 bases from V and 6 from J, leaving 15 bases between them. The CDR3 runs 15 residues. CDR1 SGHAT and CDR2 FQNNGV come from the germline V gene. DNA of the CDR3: TGTGCCAGCAGCTTAGAGGGCAGGTTTGGCGGCGAGCAGTACTTC. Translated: CASSLEGRFGGEQYF.

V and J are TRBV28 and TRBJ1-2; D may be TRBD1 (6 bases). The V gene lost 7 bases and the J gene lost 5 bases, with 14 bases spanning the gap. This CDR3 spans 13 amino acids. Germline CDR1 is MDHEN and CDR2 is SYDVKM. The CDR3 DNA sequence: TGTGCCAGCACGGTGCAGGGGATTTATGGCTACACCTTC. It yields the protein CASTVQGIYGYTF.

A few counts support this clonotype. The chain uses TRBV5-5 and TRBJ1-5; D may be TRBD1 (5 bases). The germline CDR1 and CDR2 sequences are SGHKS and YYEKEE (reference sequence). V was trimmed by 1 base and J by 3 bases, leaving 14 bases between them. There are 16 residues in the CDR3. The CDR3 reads CASSLSVGAINQPQHF. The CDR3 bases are TGTGCCAGCAGCTTGTCGGTAGGGGCGATCAATCAGCCCCAGCATTTT.

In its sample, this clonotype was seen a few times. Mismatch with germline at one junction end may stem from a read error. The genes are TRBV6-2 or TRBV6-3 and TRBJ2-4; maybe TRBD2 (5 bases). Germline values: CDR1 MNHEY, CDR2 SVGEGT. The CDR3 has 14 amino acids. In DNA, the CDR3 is TGTGCCAGCAGCCCCGGGCTAGCCAAAAACATTCGGTACTTC. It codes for CASSPGLAKNIRYF.

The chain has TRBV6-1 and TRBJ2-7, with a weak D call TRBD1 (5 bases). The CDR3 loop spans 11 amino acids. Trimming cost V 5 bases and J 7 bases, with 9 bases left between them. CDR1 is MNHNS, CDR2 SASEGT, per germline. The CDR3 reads CASSHRQEQYF. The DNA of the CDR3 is TGTGCCAGCAGTCACAGACAGGAGCAGTACTTC.

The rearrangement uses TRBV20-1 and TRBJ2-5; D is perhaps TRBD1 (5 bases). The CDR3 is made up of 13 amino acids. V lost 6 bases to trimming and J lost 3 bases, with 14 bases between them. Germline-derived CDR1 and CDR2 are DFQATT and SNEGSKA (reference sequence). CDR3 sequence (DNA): TGCAGTGCCAGGGTGGGGCGGAAAGAGACCCAGTACTTC. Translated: CSARVGRKETQYF.

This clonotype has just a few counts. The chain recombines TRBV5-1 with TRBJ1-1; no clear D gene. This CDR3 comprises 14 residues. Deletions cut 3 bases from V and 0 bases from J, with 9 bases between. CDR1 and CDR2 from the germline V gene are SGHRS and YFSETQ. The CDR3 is CASSSQPLNTEAFF. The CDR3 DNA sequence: TGCGCCAGCAGCTCGCAACCATTGAACACTGAAGCTTTCTTT.

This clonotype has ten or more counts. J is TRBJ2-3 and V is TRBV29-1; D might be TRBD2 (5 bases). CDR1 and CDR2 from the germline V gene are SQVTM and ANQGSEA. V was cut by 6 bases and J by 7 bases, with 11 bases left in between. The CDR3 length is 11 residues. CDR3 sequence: CSVQPGNTQYF. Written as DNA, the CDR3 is TGCAGCGTACAACCGGGAAATACGCAGTATTTT.

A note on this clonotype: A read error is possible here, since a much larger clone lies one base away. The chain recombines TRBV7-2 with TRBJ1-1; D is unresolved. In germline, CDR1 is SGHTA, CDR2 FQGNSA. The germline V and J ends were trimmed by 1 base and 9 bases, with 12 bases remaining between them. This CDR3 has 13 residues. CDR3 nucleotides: TGTGCCAGCAGCTTAGATGGCATCGGGAAAGCTTTCTTT. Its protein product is CASSLDGIGKAFF.

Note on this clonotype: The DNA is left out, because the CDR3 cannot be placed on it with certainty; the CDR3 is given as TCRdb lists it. The CDR3 region is CASTLGTGTAGYEQYF. The chain couples TRBV2 to TRBJ2-7; no DNA check was done on the table's D call, TRBD2. The CDR3 adds up to 16 amino acids, both ends counted. In germline, CDR1 is SNHLY, CDR2 FYNNEI.

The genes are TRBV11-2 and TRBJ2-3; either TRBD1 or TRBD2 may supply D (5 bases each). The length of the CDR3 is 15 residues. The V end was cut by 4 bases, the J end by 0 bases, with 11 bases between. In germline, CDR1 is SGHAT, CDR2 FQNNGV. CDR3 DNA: TGTGCCAGCAGCTCGGGACCAAAGAGCACAGATACGCAGTATTTT. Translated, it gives CASSSGPKSTDTQYF. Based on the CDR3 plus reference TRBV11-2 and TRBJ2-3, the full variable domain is EAGVAQSPRYKIIEKRQSVAFWCNPISGHATLYWYQQILGQGPKLLIQFQNNGVVDDSQLPKDRFSAERLKGVDSTLKIQPAKLEDSAVYLCASSSGPKSTDTQYFGPGTRLTVL.

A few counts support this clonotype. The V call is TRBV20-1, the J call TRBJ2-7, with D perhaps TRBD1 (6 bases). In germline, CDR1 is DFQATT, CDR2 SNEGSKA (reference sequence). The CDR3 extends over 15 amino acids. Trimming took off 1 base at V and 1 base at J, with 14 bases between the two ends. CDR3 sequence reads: CSARAPDSQSYEQYF. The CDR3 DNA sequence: TGCAGTGCTAGAGCCCCGGACAGCCAATCCTACGAGCAGTACTTC.

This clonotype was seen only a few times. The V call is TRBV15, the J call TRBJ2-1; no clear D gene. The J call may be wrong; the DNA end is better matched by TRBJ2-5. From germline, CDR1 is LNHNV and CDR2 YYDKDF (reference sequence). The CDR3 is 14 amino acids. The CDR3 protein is CATSPGSVPETQYF. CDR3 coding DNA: TGTGCCACCAGCCCCGGTTCTGTCCCTGAGACCCAGTACTTC.

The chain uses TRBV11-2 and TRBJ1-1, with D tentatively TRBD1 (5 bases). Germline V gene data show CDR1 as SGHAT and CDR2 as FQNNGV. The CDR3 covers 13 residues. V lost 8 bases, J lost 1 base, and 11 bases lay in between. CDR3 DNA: TGTGCCAGCGGACCGGGACCGAACACTGAAGCTTTCTTT. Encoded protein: CASGPGPNTEAFF.

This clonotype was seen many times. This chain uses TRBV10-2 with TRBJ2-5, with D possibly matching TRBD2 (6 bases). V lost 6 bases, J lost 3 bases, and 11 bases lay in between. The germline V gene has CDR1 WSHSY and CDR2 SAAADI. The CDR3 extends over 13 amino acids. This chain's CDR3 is CASREGSKETQYF. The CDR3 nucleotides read TGCGCCAGCAGGGAGGGCTCGAAAGAGACCCAGTACTTC.

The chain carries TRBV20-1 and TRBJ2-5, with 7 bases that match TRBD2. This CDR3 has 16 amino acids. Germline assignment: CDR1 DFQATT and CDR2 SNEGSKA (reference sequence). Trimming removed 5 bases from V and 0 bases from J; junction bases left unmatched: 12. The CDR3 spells CSAYRGGRAYQETQYF. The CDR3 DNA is TGCAGTGCTTATCGGGGCGGGAGAGCGTACCAAGAGACCCAGTACTTC.

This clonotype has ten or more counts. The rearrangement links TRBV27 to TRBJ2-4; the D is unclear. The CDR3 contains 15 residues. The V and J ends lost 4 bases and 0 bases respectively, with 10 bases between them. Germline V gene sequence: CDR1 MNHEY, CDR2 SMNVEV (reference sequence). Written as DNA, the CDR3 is TGTGCCAGCAGTTCCGACATGCTAGCCAAAAACATTCAGTACTTC. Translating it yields CASSSDMLAKNIQYF.

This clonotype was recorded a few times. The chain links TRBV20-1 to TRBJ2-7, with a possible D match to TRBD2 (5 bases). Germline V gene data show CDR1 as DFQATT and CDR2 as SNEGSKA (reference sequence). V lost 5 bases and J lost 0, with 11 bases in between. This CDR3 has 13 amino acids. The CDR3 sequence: CSAAPTSSYEQYF. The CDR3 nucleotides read TGCAGTGCTGCCCCCACTAGCTCCTACGAGCAGTACTTC.

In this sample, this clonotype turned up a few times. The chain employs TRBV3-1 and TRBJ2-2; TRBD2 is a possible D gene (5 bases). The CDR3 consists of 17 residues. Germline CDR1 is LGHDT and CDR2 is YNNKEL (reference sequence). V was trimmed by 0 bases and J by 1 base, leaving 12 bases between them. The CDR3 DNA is TGTGCCAGCAGCCAAGATTTTTACCGGGGGAACACCGGGGAGCTGTTTTTT. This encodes CASSQDFYRGNTGELFF.